The entry that follows covers one T cell receptor (beta chain) sequence. The antigen remains unidentified. The source of the sample is a study of T cell responses to AZD1222 COVID-19 vaccine. General observations from the study: Possibly, clonal diversity was underestimated; donors were largely white British and included more females. Every sample of the repertoires postdated the peak T cell response. Regions left unmutated in variants are reportedly the target of nearly half of spike-specific TCRs.

Some clones are missing from TCRdb's copy, which holds only in-frame ones; the method was immunoSEQ multiplex PCR. Of about 110,000 clones in the sample, more than 75% were seen once. Researchers grouped second doses given at about 4 or about 12 weeks into one pool. The CDR3 is made up of 12 amino acids. Trimming took 5 bases from V and 4 from J, leaving 11 bases between them. Germline V gene lookup returns CDR1 SQVTM and CDR2 ANQGSEA. The sample consisted of peripheral blood, taken 28 days after the second AZD1222 dose. This sequence was found in an adult who received the AZD1222 COVID-19 vaccine. The J gene is TRBJ1-2, the V gene TRBV29-1; tentative D call: TRBD1 (5 bases). DNA of the CDR3: TGCAGCGTTACGGGGACGGGCTATGGCTACACCTTC. This sequence encodes CSVTGTGYGYTF.